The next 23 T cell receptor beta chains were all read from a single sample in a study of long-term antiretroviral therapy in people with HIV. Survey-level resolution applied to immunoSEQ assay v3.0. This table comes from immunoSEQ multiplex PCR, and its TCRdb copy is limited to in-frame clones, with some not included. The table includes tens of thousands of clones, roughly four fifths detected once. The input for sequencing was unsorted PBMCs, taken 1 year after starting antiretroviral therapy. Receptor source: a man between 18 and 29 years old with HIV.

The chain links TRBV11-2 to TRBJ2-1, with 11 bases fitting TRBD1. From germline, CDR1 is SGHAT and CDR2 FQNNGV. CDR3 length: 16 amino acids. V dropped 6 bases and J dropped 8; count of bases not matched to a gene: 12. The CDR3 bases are TGTGCCAGCAGTCCCCGGGACAGGGGGGCTTTAGATGAGCAGTTCTTC. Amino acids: CASSPRDRGALDEQFF.

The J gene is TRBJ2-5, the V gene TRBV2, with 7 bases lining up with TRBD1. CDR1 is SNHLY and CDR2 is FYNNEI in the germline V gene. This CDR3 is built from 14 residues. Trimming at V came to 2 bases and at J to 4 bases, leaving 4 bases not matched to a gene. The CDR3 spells CASSELTGLETQYF. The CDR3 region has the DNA TGTGCCAGCAGTGAATTGACAGGGCTAGAGACCCAGTACTTC.

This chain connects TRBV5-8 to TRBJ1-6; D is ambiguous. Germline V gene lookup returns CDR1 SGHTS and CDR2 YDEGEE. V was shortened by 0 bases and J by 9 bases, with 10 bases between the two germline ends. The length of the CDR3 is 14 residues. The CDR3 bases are TGTGCCAGCAGCTTGGCAGTCGCGGTTTCACCCCTCCACTTT. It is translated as CASSLAVAVSPLHF. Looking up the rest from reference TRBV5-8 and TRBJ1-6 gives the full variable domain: EAGVTQSPTHLIKTRGQQATLRCSPISGHTSVYWYQQALGLGLQFLLWYDEGEERNRGNFPPRFSGRQFPNYSSELNVNALELEDSALYLCASSLAVAVSPLHFGNGTRLTVT.

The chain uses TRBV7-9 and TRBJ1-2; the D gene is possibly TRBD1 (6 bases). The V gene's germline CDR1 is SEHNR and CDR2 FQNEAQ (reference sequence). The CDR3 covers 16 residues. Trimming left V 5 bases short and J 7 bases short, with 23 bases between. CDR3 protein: CASSHITQGARGGYTF. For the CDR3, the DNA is TGTGCCAGCAGCCATATCACACAGGGAGCCCGAGGTGGCTACACCTTC.

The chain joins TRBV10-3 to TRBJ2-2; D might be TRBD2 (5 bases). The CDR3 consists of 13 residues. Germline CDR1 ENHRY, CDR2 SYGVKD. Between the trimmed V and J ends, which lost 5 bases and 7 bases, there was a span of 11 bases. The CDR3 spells CAISTRADGELFF. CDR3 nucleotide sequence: TGTGCCATCAGTACGAGAGCGGACGGGGAGCTGTTTTTT.

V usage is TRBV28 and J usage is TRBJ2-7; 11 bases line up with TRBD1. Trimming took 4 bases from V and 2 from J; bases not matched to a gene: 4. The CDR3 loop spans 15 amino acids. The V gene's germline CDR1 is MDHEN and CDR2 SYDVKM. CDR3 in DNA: TGTGCCAGCAGTTCGCGGACAGGGGGCCCCTACGAGCAGTACTTC. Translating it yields CASSSRTGGPYEQYF.

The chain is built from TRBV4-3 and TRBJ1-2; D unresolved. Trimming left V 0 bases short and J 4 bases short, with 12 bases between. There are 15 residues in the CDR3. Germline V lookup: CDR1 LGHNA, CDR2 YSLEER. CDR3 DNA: TGCGCCAGCAGCCAAGATACTCGACCGTCCTATGGCTACACCTTC. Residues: CASSQDTRPSYGYTF.

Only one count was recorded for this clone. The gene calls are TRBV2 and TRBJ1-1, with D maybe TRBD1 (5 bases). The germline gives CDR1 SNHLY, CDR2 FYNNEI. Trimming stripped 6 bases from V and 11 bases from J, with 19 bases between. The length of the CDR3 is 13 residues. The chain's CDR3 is CASSEGPNSRAFF. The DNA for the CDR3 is TGTGCCAGCAGCGAGGGACCGAATTCTCGGGCTTTCTTT.

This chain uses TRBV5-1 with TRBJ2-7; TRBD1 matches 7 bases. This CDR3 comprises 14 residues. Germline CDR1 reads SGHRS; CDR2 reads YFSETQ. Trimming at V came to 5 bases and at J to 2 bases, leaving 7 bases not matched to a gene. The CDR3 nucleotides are TGCGCCAGCAGGACGGAACAGGGGACCTACGAGCAGTACTTC. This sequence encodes CASRTEQGTYEQYF.

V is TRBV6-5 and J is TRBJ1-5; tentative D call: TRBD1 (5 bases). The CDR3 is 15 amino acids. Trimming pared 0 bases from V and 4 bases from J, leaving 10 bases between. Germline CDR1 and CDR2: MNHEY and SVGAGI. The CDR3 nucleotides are TGTGCCAGCAGTTACTCGGGGGGGGGAAATCAGCCCCAGCATTTT. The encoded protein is CASSYSGGGNQPQHF.

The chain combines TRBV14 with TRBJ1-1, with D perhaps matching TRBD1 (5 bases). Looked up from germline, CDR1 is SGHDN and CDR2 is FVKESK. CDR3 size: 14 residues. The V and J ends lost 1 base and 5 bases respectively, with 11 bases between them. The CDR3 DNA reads TGTGCCAGCAGCCAAGTGATTGGGGGGACTGAAGCTTTCTTT. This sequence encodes CASSQVIGGTEAFF.

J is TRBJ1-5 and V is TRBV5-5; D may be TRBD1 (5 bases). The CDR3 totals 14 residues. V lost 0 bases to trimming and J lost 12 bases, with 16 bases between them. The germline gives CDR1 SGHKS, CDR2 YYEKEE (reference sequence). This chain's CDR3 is CASSLGHQGRLQHF. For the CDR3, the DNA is TGTGCCAGCAGCTTGGGTCACCAGGGTCGGCTCCAGCATTTT.

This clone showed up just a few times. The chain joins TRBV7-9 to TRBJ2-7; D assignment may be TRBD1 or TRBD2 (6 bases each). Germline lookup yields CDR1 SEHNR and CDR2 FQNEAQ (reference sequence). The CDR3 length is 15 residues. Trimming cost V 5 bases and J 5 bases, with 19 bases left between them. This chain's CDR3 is CASSESRGLRDEQYF. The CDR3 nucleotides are TGTGCCAGCAGCGAGAGTCGGGGGCTCAGGGACGAGCAGTACTTC.

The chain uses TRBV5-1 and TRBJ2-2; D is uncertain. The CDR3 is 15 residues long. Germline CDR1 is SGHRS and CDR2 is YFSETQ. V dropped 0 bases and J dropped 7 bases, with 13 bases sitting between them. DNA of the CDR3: TGCGCCAGCAGCTTGGGGGGTGTACCTGACGGGGAGCTGTTTTTT. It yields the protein CASSLGGVPDGELFF.

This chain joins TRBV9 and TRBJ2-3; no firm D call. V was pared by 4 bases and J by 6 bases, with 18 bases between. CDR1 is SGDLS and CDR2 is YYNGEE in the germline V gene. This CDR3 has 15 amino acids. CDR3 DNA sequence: TGTGCCAGCAGCCCCCGTTCAGATCCTAGGGATACGCAGTATTTT. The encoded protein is CASSPRSDPRDTQYF.

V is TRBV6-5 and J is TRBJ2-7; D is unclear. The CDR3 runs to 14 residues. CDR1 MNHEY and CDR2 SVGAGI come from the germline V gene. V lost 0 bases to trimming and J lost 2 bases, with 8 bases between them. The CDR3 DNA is TGTGCCAGCAGTTACTCGACGGGTACCTACGAGCAGTACTTC. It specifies CASSYSTGTYEQYF.

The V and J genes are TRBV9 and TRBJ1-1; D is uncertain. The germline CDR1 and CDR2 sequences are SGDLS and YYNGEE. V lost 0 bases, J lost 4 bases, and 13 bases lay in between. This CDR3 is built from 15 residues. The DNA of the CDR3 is TGTGCCAGCAGCGTAGAAGGAGGGTACGGCACTGAAGCTTTCTTT. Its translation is CASSVEGGYGTEAFF.

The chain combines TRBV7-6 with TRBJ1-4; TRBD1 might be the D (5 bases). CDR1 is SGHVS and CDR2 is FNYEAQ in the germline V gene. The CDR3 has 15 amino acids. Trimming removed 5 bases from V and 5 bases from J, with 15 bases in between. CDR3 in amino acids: CASSLLDSPNEKLFF. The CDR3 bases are TGTGCCAGCAGCCTACTAGACAGCCCGAATGAAAAACTGTTTTTT.

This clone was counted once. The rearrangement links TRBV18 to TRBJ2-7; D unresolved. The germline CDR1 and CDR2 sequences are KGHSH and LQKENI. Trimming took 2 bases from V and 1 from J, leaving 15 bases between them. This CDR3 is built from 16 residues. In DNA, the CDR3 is TGTGCCAGCTCACCAGGGCCCCTACGAGTGTCCTACGAGCAGTACTTC. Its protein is CASSPGPLRVSYEQYF.

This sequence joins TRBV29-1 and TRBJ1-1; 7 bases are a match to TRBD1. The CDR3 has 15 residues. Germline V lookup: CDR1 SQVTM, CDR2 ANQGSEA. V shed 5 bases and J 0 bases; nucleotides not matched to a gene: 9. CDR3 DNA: TGCAGCGTTTCTAGGGGGCGCGGGATGAACACTGAAGCTTTCTTT. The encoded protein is CSVSRGRGMNTEAFF.

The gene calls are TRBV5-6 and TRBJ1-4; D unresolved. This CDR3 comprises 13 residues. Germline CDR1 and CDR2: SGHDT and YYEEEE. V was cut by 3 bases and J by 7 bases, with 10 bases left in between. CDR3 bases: TGTGCCAGCAGCTCAGAGACGGGTGAAAAACTGTTTTTT. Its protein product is CASSSETGEKLFF.

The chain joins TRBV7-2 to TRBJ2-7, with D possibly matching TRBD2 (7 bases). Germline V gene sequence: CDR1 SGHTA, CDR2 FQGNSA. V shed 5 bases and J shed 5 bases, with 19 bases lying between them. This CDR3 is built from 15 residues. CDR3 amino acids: CASSRPGGGRNEQYF. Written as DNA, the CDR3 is TGTGCCAGCAGCCGCCCGGGGGGCGGGAGAAACGAGCAGTACTTC.

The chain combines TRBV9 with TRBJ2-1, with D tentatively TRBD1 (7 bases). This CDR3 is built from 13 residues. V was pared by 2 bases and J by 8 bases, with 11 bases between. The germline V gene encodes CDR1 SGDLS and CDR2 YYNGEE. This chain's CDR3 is CASSVEGADEQFF. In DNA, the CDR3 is TGTGCCAGCAGCGTGGAGGGGGCGGATGAGCAGTTCTTC.